These 30 T cell receptor beta chains originate from one sample sequenced in a study of control samples from healthy donors and cancer patients. Assay used: immunoSEQ multiplex PCR; TCRdb lists only in-frame clones, some missing. The sample yields fewer than 95,000 clones, around 87% seen once. Material: blood. All receptors come from a woman in her fifties or sixties in good health.

The rearrangement joins TRBV6-6 to TRBJ1-3; D is unresolved. Germline values: CDR1 MNHNY, CDR2 SVGAGI (reference sequence). This CDR3 is 15 amino acids long. The V end was cut by 6 bases, the J end by 0 bases, with 12 bases between. The chain's CDR3 is CASSLLQPSGNTIYF. The CDR3 bases are TGTGCCAGCAGCCTTCTGCAACCCTCTGGAAACACCATATATTTT.

V and J are TRBV5-4 and TRBJ1-2; 8 nucleotides line up with TRBD1. This CDR3 comprises 18 residues. Trimming removed 1 base from V and 4 bases from J; junction bases left unmatched: 15. CDR1 is SGHNT and CDR2 is YYREEE in the germline V gene (reference sequence). CDR3 sequence: CASSLRFGRGPESYGYTF. DNA for the CDR3: TGTGCCAGCAGCTTGCGGTTCGGCAGGGGGCCGGAGAGCTATGGCTACACCTTC.

The chain employs TRBV4-3 and TRBJ2-2; the D gene is possibly TRBD2 (6 bases). The CDR3 has 16 amino acids. Germline loops: CDR1 LGHNA, CDR2 YSLEER. V shed 2 bases and J shed 1 base, with 11 bases lying between them. Here the CDR3 reads CASSQRYSGNTGELFF. The CDR3 nucleotides are TGCGCCAGCAGCCAACGCTATAGCGGGAACACCGGGGAGCTGTTTTTT.

This rearrangement joins TRBV7-2 to TRBJ2-3; D perhaps matches TRBD1 (6 bases). CDR1 SGHTA and CDR2 FQGNSA come from the germline V gene. This CDR3 is 14 amino acids long. V lost 5 bases and J 5 bases, leaving 14 bases between the germline ends. CDR3 nucleotide sequence: TGTGCCAGCAGCCCTGGGGGCAGCGGAGATACGCAGTATTTT. Its translation is CASSPGGSGDTQYF.

This rearrangement joins TRBV19 to TRBJ1-1, with D perhaps matching TRBD1 (5 bases). This CDR3 has 16 amino acids. Germline CDR1 LNHDA, CDR2 SQIVND (reference sequence). The germline V and J ends were trimmed by 5 bases and 3 bases, with 19 bases remaining between them. CDR3 in amino acids: CASSPGGGFLYTEAFF. As DNA, the CDR3 is TGTGCCAGTAGTCCAGGTGGGGGGTTTTTGTACACTGAAGCTTTCTTT.

The chain is built from TRBV21-1 and TRBJ2-7; the table gives TRBD1 as D, unverified against the DNA. TRBV21-1 is deemed a pseudogene. This CDR3 comprises 15 residues. CDR3: CASRIGQGDSYEQYF. The CDR3 nucleotides are TGTGCCAGCAGGATAGGACAGGGCGATTCCTACGAGCAGTACTTC.

The rearrangement links TRBV6-5 to TRBJ2-3; a weak D match, TRBD2 (6 bases). From germline, CDR1 is MNHEY and CDR2 SVGAGI. The CDR3 is 13 residues long. V was shortened by 8 bases and J by 3 bases, with 12 bases between the two germline ends. CDR3 loop: CASVPGGTDTQYF. CDR3 nucleotides: TGTGCCAGCGTACCCGGGGGAACAGATACGCAGTATTTT.

The V and J genes are TRBV5-1 and TRBJ1-3; D is uncertain. Looked up from germline, CDR1 is SGHRS and CDR2 is YFSETQ. The CDR3 has 14 residues. V lost 0 bases and J 4 bases, leaving 8 bases between the germline ends. The DNA for the CDR3 is TGCGCCAGCAGCTTGGACAATGAGGGAAACACCATATATTTT. Amino acids: CASSLDNEGNTIYF.

The chain joins TRBV15 to TRBJ2-7, with D possibly being TRBD1 (6 bases). Trimming cost V 5 bases and J 0 bases, with 17 bases left between them. The CDR3 is 16 amino acids. Germline V gene data show CDR1 as LNHNV and CDR2 as YYDKDF (reference sequence). The CDR3 nucleotides read TGTGCCACCAGCCGGGGTATCGGACAGTCCTCCTACGAGCAGTACTTC. It is translated as CATSRGIGQSSYEQYF.

V is TRBV5-1 and J is TRBJ2-7, with 10 bases fitting TRBD2. Losses at the gene ends were 4 bases for V and 6 bases for J; bases not matched to a gene: 7. CDR1 and CDR2 (germline): SGHRS, YFSETQ. The CDR3 contains 14 residues. This CDR3 is CASSRSGGVLEQYF. For the CDR3, the DNA is TGCGCCAGCAGCCGCAGCGGGGGGGTTCTCGAGCAGTACTTC. The entire variable domain, with the rest obtained from reference TRBV5-1 and TRBJ2-7, is as follows: KAGVTQTPRYLIKTRGQQVTLSCSPISGHRSVSWYQQTPGQGLQFLFEYFSETQRNKGNFPGRFSGRQFSNSRSEMNVSTLELGDSALYLCASSRSGGVLEQYFGPGTRLTVT.

The V and J genes are TRBV18 and TRBJ2-5; D gene unclear. Trimming took off 2 bases at V and 1 base at J, with 2 bases between the two ends. Germline V gene lookup returns CDR1 KGHSH and CDR2 LQKENI. This CDR3 has 12 residues. The CDR3 DNA reads as TGTGCCAGCTCACCAGCCCAAGAGACCCAGTACTTC. Protein: CASSPAQETQYF.

The chain joins TRBV7-3 to TRBJ2-2; TRBD1 is a possible D gene (6 bases). CDR3 length: 15 amino acids. Trimming removed 5 bases at V and 4 bases at J, with 14 bases between. From germline, CDR1 is SGHTA and CDR2 FQGTGA. CDR3 sequence: CASSPIRGGTGELFF. CDR3 DNA sequence: TGTGCCAGCAGCCCCATACGAGGGGGCACCGGGGAGCTGTTTTTT.

This chain connects TRBV4-1 to TRBJ2-1; 12 bases are shared with TRBD1. Germline-derived CDR1 and CDR2 are MGHRA and YSYEKL. V gave up 6 bases and J gave up 8 bases; unmatched junction bases: 8. The CDR3 consists of 15 residues. CDR3 sequence reads: CASRRLGQGAYEQFF. CDR3 bases: TGCGCCAGCAGGCGCTTGGGACAGGGGGCGTATGAGCAGTTCTTC.

This chain links TRBV18 with TRBJ2-2; TRBD1 might be the D (6 bases). Germline CDR1 is KGHSH and CDR2 is LQKENI. The CDR3 runs 14 residues. Trimming took 6 bases from V and 1 from J, leaving 9 bases between them. Here the CDR3 reads CASSQGMNTGELFF. The DNA of the CDR3 is TGTGCCAGCTCGCAGGGGATGAACACCGGGGAGCTGTTTTTT.

The chain has TRBV6-5 and TRBJ1-3; weak D call: TRBD1 (6 bases). The CDR3 loop spans 15 amino acids. Germline V gives CDR1 MNHEY, CDR2 SVGAGI. V was cut by 5 bases and J by 0 bases, with 11 bases left in between. The CDR3 region has the DNA TGTGCCAGCAGTATTTCCAGGGGCTCTGGAAACACCATATATTTT. Its protein product is CASSISRGSGNTIYF.

The J gene is TRBJ2-7, the V gene TRBV18; D gene unclear. The CDR3 is 13 residues long. Germline CDR1 reads KGHSH; CDR2 reads LQKENI. V was clipped by 3 bases and J by 5 bases, with 11 bases between them. This CDR3 reads CASSPRRTDEQYF. DNA for the CDR3: TGTGCCAGCTCACCGAGAAGGACGGACGAGCAGTACTTC.

The rearrangement uses TRBV9 and TRBJ2-2; D not resolved. This CDR3 comprises 15 residues. The germline CDR1 and CDR2 sequences are SGDLS and YYNGEE. The V end was cut by 0 bases, the J end by 6 bases, with 12 bases between. In DNA, the CDR3 is TGTGCCAGCAGCGTAGCTATGGGCGACTCCGGGGAGCTGTTTTTT. Amino acid sequence: CASSVAMGDSGELFF.

The gene calls are TRBV6-5 and TRBJ1-2, with D perhaps matching TRBD1 (5 bases). V lost 2 bases, J lost 8 bases, and 9 bases lay in between. CDR3 length: 12 amino acids. CDR1 and CDR2 (germline): MNHEY, SVGAGI. For the CDR3, the DNA is TGTGCCAGCAGTTACGGAGGGGAGGGCTACACCTTC. Its protein is CASSYGGEGYTF.

The chain joins TRBV25-1 to TRBJ1-1, with D unclear. This CDR3 is 15 amino acids long. Trimming took off 6 bases at V and 5 bases at J, with 19 bases between the two ends. CDR1 is MGHDK and CDR2 is SYGVNS in the germline V gene. CDR3 residues: CASSPSPGGRTEAFF. Written as DNA, the CDR3 is TGTGCCAGCAGCCCTAGCCCGGGAGGGAGGACTGAAGCTTTCTTT.

V usage is TRBV5-1 and J usage is TRBJ2-3; 10 bases match TRBD2. The V gene's germline CDR1 is SGHRS and CDR2 YFSETQ. This CDR3 spans 16 amino acids. The trim removed 4 bases at V and 5 bases at J, leaving 10 bases unmatched. CDR3 sequence (DNA): TGCGCCAGCAGCCTCCCGCTAGCGGGGGATGGAGATACGCAGTATTTT. This encodes CASSLPLAGDGDTQYF.

This clone was observed a handful of times. The chain combines TRBV7-2 with TRBJ2-7, with a weak D call TRBD2 (7 bases). The length of the CDR3 is 15 residues. V lost 6 bases and J lost 4, with 19 bases in between. Germline lookup yields CDR1 SGHTA and CDR2 FQGNSA. The CDR3 region has the DNA TGTGCCAGCAGTTCCAACGGGGGGCCGCAGTACGAGCAGTACTTC. This codes for CASSSNGGPQYEQYF.

The chain recombines TRBV11-2 with TRBJ2-1; TRBD1 agrees at 7 bases. Looked up from germline, CDR1 is SGHAT and CDR2 is FQNNGV. V gave up 5 bases and J gave up 6 bases; unmatched junction bases: 7. This CDR3 region has 14 residues. The DNA of the CDR3 is TGTGCCAGCAGCCCGCGACAGGGTCGCAATGAGCAGTTCTTC. Encoded protein: CASSPRQGRNEQFF.

The V and J genes are TRBV3-1 (or the pseudogene TRBV3-2) and TRBJ2-1; possibly TRBD2 for D (7 bases). Germline-derived CDR1 and CDR2 are LGHDT and YNNKEL (reference sequence). Trimming stripped 4 bases from V and 0 bases from J, with 37 bases between. The CDR3 contains 24 residues. CDR3 amino acids: CASSPRFDRHDYCGSSSSYNEQFF. CDR3 sequence (DNA): TGTGCCAGCAGCCCTCGATTCGACAGGCACGACTATTGCGGGAGTTCCTCCTCCTACAATGAGCAGTTCTTC.

The J gene is TRBJ1-2, the V gene TRBV5-5; the D gene is possibly TRBD1 (6 bases). From germline, CDR1 is SGHKS and CDR2 YYEKEE (reference sequence). Trimming took off 0 bases at V and 4 bases at J, with 7 bases between the two ends. This CDR3 has 13 amino acids. CDR3 residues: CASSLGRGYGYTF. The CDR3 DNA sequence: TGTGCCAGCAGCTTGGGCAGGGGCTATGGCTACACCTTC.

This chain connects TRBV11-3 to TRBJ2-1; D tentatively reads TRBD1 or TRBD2 (7 bases each). Germline CDR1 reads SGHNT; CDR2 reads YENEEA. The CDR3 loop spans 14 amino acids. V was cut by 7 bases and J by 1 base, with 11 bases left in between. The CDR3 DNA reads TGTGCCAGCACCCAGGGGGGGTCCTACAATGAGCAGTTCTTC. Its translation: CASTQGGSYNEQFF.

The rearrangement links TRBV7-3 to TRBJ2-5; 7 bases fit TRBD1. After removal of 5 bases from V and 7 bases from J, the junction contained 10 bases not matched to a gene. The germline V gene has CDR1 SGHTA and CDR2 FQGTGA. This CDR3 has 14 residues. CDR3 bases: TGTGCCAGCAGCCCCATATCGTCAGGGGGGACCCAGTACTTC. Translated: CASSPISSGGTQYF.

The chain joins TRBV5-1 to TRBJ2-3; a weak D match, TRBD1 (6 bases). The CDR3 loop spans 15 amino acids. CDR1 is SGHRS and CDR2 is YFSETQ in the germline V gene. Trimming removed 3 bases at V and 2 bases at J, with 13 bases between. CDR3 bases: TGCGCCAGCAGCTCGAGGACAGTCGACACAGATACGCAGTATTTT. Amino acids: CASSSRTVDTDTQYF.

The chain uses TRBV2 and TRBJ2-1; D possibly corresponds to TRBD2 (5 bases). The CDR3 covers 13 residues. Trimming took off 7 bases at V and 4 bases at J, with 11 bases between the two ends. The germline V gene has CDR1 SNHLY and CDR2 FYNNEI. CDR3 coding DNA: TGTGCCAGCATGGCGACGGGATACAATGAGCAGTTCTTC. This encodes CASMATGYNEQFF.

CDR3 protein: CASSPQGRSNQPQHF. The DNA for the CDR3 is TGTGCCAGCAGCCCCCAGGGGCGTAGCAATCAGCCCCAGCATTTT. This chain links TRBV7-2 with TRBJ1-5; tentatively, D is TRBD1 (6 bases). Germline V lookup: CDR1 SGHTA, CDR2 FQGNSA. The CDR3 is made up of 15 amino acids. V was cut by 5 bases and J by 0 bases, with 11 bases left in between.

The V gene is TRBV6-7, the J gene TRBJ1-4; D possibly corresponds to TRBD1 (6 bases). TRBV6-7 is an open reading frame whose function is uncertain. The CDR3 has 13 residues. The V end was cut by 6 bases, the J end by 8 bases, with 13 bases between. The CDR3: CASRRGGEEKLFF. CDR3 nucleotides: TGTGCCAGCAGGAGGGGGGGAGAGGAAAAACTGTTTTTT.